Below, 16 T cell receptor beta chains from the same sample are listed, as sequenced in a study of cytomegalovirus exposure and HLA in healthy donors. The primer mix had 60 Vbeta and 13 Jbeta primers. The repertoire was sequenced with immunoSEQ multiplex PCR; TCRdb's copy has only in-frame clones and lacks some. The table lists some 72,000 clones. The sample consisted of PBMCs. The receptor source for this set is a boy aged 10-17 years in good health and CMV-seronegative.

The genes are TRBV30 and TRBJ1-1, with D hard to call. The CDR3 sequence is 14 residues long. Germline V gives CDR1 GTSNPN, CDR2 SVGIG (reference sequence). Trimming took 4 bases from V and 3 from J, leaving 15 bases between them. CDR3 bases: TGTGCCTGGACCAGTGGCGGCACTGACACTGAAGCTTTCTTT. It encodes CAWTSGGTDTEAFF.

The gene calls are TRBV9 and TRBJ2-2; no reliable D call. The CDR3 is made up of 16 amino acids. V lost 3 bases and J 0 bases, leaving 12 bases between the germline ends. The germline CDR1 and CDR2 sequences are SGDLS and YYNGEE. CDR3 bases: TGTGCCAGCAGCGGCCTAGGCGCTACGAACACCGGGGAGCTGTTTTTT. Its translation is CASSGLGATNTGELFF.

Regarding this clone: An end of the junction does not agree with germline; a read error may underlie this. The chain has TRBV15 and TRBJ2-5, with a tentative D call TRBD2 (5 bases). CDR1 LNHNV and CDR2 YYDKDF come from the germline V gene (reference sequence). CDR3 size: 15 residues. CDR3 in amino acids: CATSREGKEAENQYF. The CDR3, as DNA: TGTGCCACCAGCAGAGAGGGGAAGGAGGCAGAGAACCAGTACTTC.

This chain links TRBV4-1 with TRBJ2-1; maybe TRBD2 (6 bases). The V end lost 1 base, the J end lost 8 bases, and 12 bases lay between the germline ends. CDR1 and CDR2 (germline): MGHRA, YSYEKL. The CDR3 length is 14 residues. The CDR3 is CASSQVPGVDEQFF. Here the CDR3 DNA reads TGCGCCAGCAGCCAAGTCCCGGGGGTAGATGAGCAGTTCTTC.

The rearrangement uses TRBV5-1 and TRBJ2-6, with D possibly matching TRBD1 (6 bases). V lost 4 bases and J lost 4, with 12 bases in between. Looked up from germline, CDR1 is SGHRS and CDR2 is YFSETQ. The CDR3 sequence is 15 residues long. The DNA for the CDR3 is TGCGCCAGCAGCCAATTAACAGGGGGGGCCAACGTCCTGACTTTC. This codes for CASSQLTGGANVLTF.

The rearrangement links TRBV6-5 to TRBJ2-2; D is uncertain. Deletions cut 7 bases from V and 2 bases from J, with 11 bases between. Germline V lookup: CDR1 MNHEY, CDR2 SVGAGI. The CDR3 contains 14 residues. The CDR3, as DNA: TGTGCCAGCACCCCGGGTTCTAACACCGGGGAGCTGTTTTTT. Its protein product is CASTPGSNTGELFF.

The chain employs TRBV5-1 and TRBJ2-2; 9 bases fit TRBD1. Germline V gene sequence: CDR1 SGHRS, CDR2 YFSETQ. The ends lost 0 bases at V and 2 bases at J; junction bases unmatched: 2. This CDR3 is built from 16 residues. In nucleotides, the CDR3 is TGCGCCAGCAGCTTGGGGGACAGGGCAAACACCGGGGAGCTGTTTTTT. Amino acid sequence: CASSLGDRANTGELFF. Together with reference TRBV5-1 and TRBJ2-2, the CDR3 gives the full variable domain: KAGVTQTPRYLIKTRGQQVTLSCSPISGHRSVSWYQQTPGQGLQFLFEYFSETQRNKGNFPGRFSGRQFSNSRSEMNVSTLELGDSALYLCASSLGDRANTGELFFGEGSRLTVL.

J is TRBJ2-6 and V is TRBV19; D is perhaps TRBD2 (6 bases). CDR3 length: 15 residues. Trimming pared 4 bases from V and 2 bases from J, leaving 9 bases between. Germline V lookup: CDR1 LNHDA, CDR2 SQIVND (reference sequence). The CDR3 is CASSRGVAGANVLTF. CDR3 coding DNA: TGTGCCAGTAGTAGGGGGGTAGCTGGGGCCAACGTCCTGACTTTC.

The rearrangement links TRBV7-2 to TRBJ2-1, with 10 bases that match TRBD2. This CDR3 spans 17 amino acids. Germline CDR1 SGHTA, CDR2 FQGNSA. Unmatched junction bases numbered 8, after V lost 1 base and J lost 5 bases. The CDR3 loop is CASSLVLAGEFDNEQFF. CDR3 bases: TGTGCCAGCAGCTTAGTGCTAGCGGGAGAGTTCGACAATGAGCAGTTCTTC.

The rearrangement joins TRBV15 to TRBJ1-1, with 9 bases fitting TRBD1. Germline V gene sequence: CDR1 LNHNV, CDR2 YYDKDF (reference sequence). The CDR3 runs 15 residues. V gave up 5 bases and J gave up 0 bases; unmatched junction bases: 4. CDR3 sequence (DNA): TGTGCCACCAGCCGGGGACAGGGCCTGAACACTGAAGCTTTCTTT. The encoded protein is CATSRGQGLNTEAFF. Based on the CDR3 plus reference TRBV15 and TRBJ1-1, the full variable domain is DAMVIQNPRYQVTQFGKPVTLSCSQTLNHNVMYWYQQKSSQAPKLLFHYYDKDFNNEADTPDNFQSRRPNTSFCFLDIRSPGLGDTAMYLCATSRGQGLNTEAFFGQGTRLTVV.

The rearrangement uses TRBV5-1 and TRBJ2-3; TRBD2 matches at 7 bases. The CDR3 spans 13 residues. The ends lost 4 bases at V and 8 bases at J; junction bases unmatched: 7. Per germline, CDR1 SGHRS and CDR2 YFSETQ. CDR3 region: CASSPGGGGTQYF. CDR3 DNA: TGCGCCAGCAGCCCGGGGGGTGGGGGTACGCAGTATTTT.

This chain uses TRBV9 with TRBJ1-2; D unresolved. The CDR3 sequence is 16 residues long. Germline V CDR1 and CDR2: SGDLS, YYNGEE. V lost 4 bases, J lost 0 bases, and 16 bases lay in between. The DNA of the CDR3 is TGTGCCAGCAGCCCCCGCGTTGCGAGCTCTAACTATGGCTACACCTTC. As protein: CASSPRVASSNYGYTF.

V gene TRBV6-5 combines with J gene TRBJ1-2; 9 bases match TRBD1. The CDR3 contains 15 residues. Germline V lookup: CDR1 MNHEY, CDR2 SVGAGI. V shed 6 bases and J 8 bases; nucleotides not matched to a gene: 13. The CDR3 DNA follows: TGTGCCAGCAGCTCAACGCCGGGACAGGGAAAAGGCTACACCTTC. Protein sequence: CASSSTPGQGKGYTF.

CDR3 in amino acids: CASSPSSGGNYGYTF. CDR3 DNA: TGTGCCAGCAGTCCCAGCTCGGGAGGAAACTATGGCTACACCTTC. The gene calls are TRBV27 and TRBJ1-2; no definite D call. Germline V CDR1 and CDR2: MNHEY, SMNVEV (reference sequence). This CDR3 has 15 amino acids. The germline V and J ends were trimmed by 5 bases and 2 bases, with 15 bases remaining between them.

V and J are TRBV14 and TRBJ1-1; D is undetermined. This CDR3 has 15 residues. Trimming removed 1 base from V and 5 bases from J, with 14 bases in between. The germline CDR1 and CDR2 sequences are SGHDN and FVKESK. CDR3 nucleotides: TGTGCCAGCAGCCAAGTCGGGTCCGGGGAAACTGAAGCTTTCTTT. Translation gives CASSQVGSGETEAFF.

The CDR3 protein is CASSQFLVETQYF. The CDR3 region has the DNA TGCGCCAGCAGCCAATTCTTAGTTGAGACCCAGTACTTC. This chain connects TRBV4-3 to TRBJ2-5; D unresolved. Trimming stripped 2 bases from V and 5 bases from J, with 9 bases between. The length of the CDR3 is 13 residues. Germline loops: CDR1 LGHNA, CDR2 YSLEER.